The rows below give T cell receptor beta chains drawn from one sample of a study of spatial heterogeneity in lung cancer. TCRdb ran MiXCR on the 5' RACE reads and lists one entry per CDR3 protein. The sample carries about 50,000 distinct CDR3 sequences, approximately 7.6% recorded once. This sample comprised PBMCs, obtained at surgery. These receptors all stem from a female donor with early-stage non-small cell lung cancer. CDR3s include the opening cysteine and the closing phenylalanine or tryptophan. Each record gives: clone size, V gene, J gene, D gene, CDR3 DNA, CDR3 protein. The D gene is left open where the match is weak. The size field is filled for only some rows; it gives once, few, many or a size class.

NA	TRBV5-4	TRBJ1-1	NA	TGTGCCAGCAGTCGGCCCCGTGACCCTATGAACACTGAAGCTTTCTTT	CASSRPRDPMNTEAFF
many	TRBV3-1	TRBJ2-3	TRBD1	TGTGCCAGCAGCCAAGGGGGGACAGGCACAGATACGCAGTATTTT	CASSQGGTGTDTQYF
few	TRBV19	TRBJ2-7	NA	TGTGCCAGTAGTGCCTCGACGGGGCGTCGCTACGAGCAGTACTTC	CASSASTGRRYEQYF
few	TRBV10-3	TRBJ1-1	NA	TGTGCCATCGGCAGTGGCGCTGAAGCTTTCTTT	CAIGSGAEAFF
NA	TRBV5-1	TRBJ2-3	TRBD1	TGCACCAGCAGCTTGACAGGGGACAGCACAGATACGCAGTATTTT	CTSSLTGDSTDTQYF
many	TRBV12-3/TRBV12-4	TRBJ1-3	NA	TGTGCCAGCAGCTCTAACACTCAATTTCCGGGAAACACCATATATTTT	CASSSNTQFPGNTIYF
NA	TRBV7-9	TRBJ2-5	NA	TGTGCCAGCAGCTTAATGGCGGGGGCTGAGCAAGAGACCCAGTACTTC	CASSLMAGAEQETQYF
few	TRBV20-1	TRBJ1-2	TRBD1	TGCAGTGCCTTGCACCCCGGGACAGATTATGGCTACACCTTC	CSALHPGTDYGYTF
NA	TRBV19	TRBJ2-2	NA	TGTGCCAGTAGTATTACAGGTGGGACCGGGGAGCTGTTTTTT	CASSITGGTGELFF
many	TRBV12-3/TRBV12-4	TRBJ1-4	TRBD1	TGTGCCAGCAGTTTACTAGGACAGGGAGGGGAAAAACTGTTTTTT	CASSLLGQGGEKLFF
many	TRBV6-1	TRBJ2-5	NA	TGTGCCAGCAGCCGGGACACTCAAGAGACCCAGTACTTC	CASSRDTQETQYF
many	TRBV4-3	TRBJ1-1	NA	TGCGCCAGCAGCCAAGAGGTGTGGGGGAAAGGGACAAGGAACACTGAAGCTTTCTTT	CASSQEVWGKGTRNTEAFF
many	TRBV7-9	TRBJ1-1	NA	TGTGCCAGCAGTCTTCAGACGAACACTGAAGCTTTCTTT	CASSLQTNTEAFF
many	TRBV19	TRBJ2-1	TRBD1	TGTGCCAGTAGTCCCGGTAGGGGGCCAGGTGAGCAGTTCTTC	CASSPGRGPGEQFF
few	TRBV12-3/TRBV12-4	TRBJ2-1	TRBD2	TGTGCCAGCAGCCAGTCACTAGCGGGGGGGCTAAATGAGCAGTTCTTC	CASSQSLAGGLNEQFF
NA	TRBV10-3	TRBJ2-3	TRBD1	TGTGCCATCTGGGACAGGGAAATCGCGCGCGCAGATACGCAGTATTTT	CAIWDREIARADTQYF
many	TRBV7-7	TRBJ1-1	NA	TGTGCCAGCAGCTTAAGCATGAACACTGAAGCTTTCTTT	CASSLSMNTEAFF
many	TRBV20-1	TRBJ2-3	NA	TGCAGTGCTAGCGGGGGAGGCACAGATACGCAGTATTTT	CSASGGGTDTQYF
many	TRBV5-1	TRBJ1-1	NA	TGCGCCAGCAGCTTTCCTAATGACGGAAGGAACACTGAAGCTTTCTTT	CASSFPNDGRNTEAFF
NA	TRBV4-1	TRBJ2-5	TRBD2	TGCGCCAGCAGCCTGGCTAGCGGGGGGTACCAAGAGACCCAGTACTTC	CASSLASGGYQETQYF
many	TRBV2	TRBJ2-3	TRBD2	TGTGCCAGCAGTGGAGGACTAGGCACAGATACGCAGTATTTT	CASSGGLGTDTQYF
many	TRBV7-9	TRBJ2-3	NA	TGTGCCAGCAGCTTATCTTCAGGCGCCACAGATACGCAGTATTTT	CASSLSSGATDTQYF
many	TRBV27	TRBJ1-1	NA	TGTGCCAGCCGACAGTGTGAAGCTTTCTTT	CASRQCEAFF
NA	TRBV7-2	TRBJ2-5	NA	TGTGCCAGCAGCTTAGAAAGTCTGGCTAGCGAGACCCAGTACTTC	CASSLESLASETQYF
NA	TRBV3-1	TRBJ2-5	TRBD2	TGTGCCAGCAGCCCCGGCCCTAGCGGGGGGGCCTACCAAGAGACCCAGTACTTC	CASSPGPSGGAYQETQYF
few	TRBV5-6	TRBJ1-1	NA	TGTGCCAGCAGCTTCCGGGACACTGAAGCTTTCTTT	CASSFRDTEAFF
few	TRBV20-1	TRBJ2-3	TRBD2	TGCAGTGCTAGTGAGGGGACTAGCGGCACAGATACGCAGTATTTT	CSASEGTSGTDTQYF
NA	TRBV5-6	TRBJ2-7	TRBD1	TGTGCCAGCAGCTTTGGACAGGTCTCCTACGAGCAGTACTTC	CASSFGQVSYEQYF
many	TRBV6-6	TRBJ2-1	NA	TGTGCCAGCAGTCTTCGGGGAAGCTCCTACAATGAGCAGTTCTTC	CASSLRGSSYNEQFF
many	TRBV24-1	TRBJ1-2	NA	TGTGCCACCAGTGATTTTGTGCGGGGGTTCCTTGGCTACACCTTC	CATSDFVRGFLGYTF
NA	TRBV5-4	TRBJ2-3	NA	TGTGCCAGCAGCCCACCGATGGTTAGCGATCAGGAGTATTTT	CASSPPMVSDQEYF
few	TRBV12-3/TRBV12-4	TRBJ2-1	NA	TGTGCCAGCAGTTTAAGGGGCTGGGGCAATGAGCAGTTCTTC	CASSLRGWGNEQFF
NA	TRBV6-2/TRBV6-3	TRBJ2-3	NA	TGTGCCAGCAGTTATACCGTAAGACTCGGGGGAGACACAGATACGCAGTATTTT	CASSYTVRLGGDTDTQYF
many	TRBV7-9	TRBJ2-5	NA	TGTGCCAGCAGCTTAGGTTCGGAAGGGACCCAGTACTTC	CASSLGSEGTQYF
NA	TRBV28	TRBJ1-5	TRBD1	TGTGCCAGCAGTTTGAGACAGGGAACTCAGCCCCAGCATTTT	CASSLRQGTQPQHF
few	TRBV6-5	TRBJ2-7	NA	TGTGCCAGCAGTTACCCTTACCGAGACACCGATATTGGTTACGAGCAGTACTTC	CASSYPYRDTDIGYEQYF
NA	TRBV5-1	TRBJ1-2	NA	TGCGCCAGCAGCCCATCCAGGGGACTCGCCGGCTACACCTTC	CASSPSRGLAGYTF
few	TRBV7-2	TRBJ1-4	NA	TGTGCCAGCAGCTTAGGTGGGGAAAAACTGTTTTTT	CASSLGGEKLFF
NA	TRBV29-1	TRBJ2-3	TRBD2	TGCAGCGTCCATAGCGGGGGGAACACAGATACGCAGTATTTT	CSVHSGGNTDTQYF
few	TRBV4-2	TRBJ2-7	TRBD1	TGTGCCAGCAGCCAGGGGACAGGGCTTGGCTACGAGCAGTACTTC	CASSQGTGLGYEQYF
few	TRBV10-3	TRBJ1-3	NA	TGTGCCATCCGGGGGGGAGAGAACACCATATATTTT	CAIRGGENTIYF
many	TRBV18	TRBJ2-2	NA	TGTGCCAGCTCACCCGTGACGGAGGACACCGGGGAGCTGTTTTTT	CASSPVTEDTGELFF